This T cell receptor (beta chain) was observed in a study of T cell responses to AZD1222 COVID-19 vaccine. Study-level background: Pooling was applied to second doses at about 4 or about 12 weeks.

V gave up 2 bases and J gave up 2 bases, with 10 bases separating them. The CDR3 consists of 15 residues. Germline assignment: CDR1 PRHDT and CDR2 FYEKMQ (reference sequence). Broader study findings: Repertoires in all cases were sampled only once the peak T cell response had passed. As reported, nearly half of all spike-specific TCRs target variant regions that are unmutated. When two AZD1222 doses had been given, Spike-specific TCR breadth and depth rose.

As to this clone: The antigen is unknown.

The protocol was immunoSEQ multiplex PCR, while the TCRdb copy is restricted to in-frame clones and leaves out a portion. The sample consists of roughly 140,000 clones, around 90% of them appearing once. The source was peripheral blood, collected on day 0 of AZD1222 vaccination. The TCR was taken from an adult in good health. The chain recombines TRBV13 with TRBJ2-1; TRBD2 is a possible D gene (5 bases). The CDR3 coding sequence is TGTGCCAGCAGCTTAAAACGGGGAGCCTACAATGAGCAGTTCTTC. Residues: CASSLKRGAYNEQFF.